The 14 T cell receptor beta chains reported below all come from one sample, sequenced in a study of human T cells and chemical hapten exposure. TCRdb re-analysed the RACE reads in MiXCR, keeping a single row per CDR3 protein. The repertoire consists of 350,000 to 400,000 distinct CDR3 sequences, with around 6% occurring once and the leading ten covering around 6.1%. Sample time point: patch test 2, 6 weeks after DPC sensitization. Treatment of the sample: therapeutic diphenylcyclopropenone sensitization with weekly scalp DPC. Sequencing used whole blood, obtained in connection with sensitization to the hapten diphenylcyclopropenone (DPC). These receptors were taken from a woman in her late teens or twenties with alopecia areata. Some clones in this sample may be carry-over from other donors' samples.

This clonotype was seen more than once but under ten times. J is TRBJ1-1 and V is TRBV28; a possible D gene is TRBD1 (5 bases). Between the trimmed V and J ends, which lost 1 base and 11 bases, there was a span of 8 bases. Germline CDR1 MDHEN, CDR2 SYDVKM. CDR3 size: 11 residues. This chain's CDR3 is CASSLSRVAFF. The CDR3 region has the DNA TGTGCCAGCAGTTTATCCAGGGTTGCTTTCTTT.

At least ten counts were recorded for this clonotype. The genes are TRBV28 and TRBJ1-6, with a tentative D call TRBD1 (5 bases). There are 15 residues in the CDR3. The V and J ends lost 2 bases and 3 bases respectively, with 8 bases between them. Germline CDR1 MDHEN, CDR2 SYDVKM. For the CDR3, the DNA is TGTGCCAGCAGTTTAAGACAGTTCTATAATTCACCCCTCCACTTT. Its translation: CASSLRQFYNSPLHF. Together with reference TRBV28 and TRBJ1-6, the CDR3 gives the full variable domain: DVKVTQSSRYLVKRTGEKVFLECVQDMDHENMFWYRQDPGLGLRLIYFSYDVKMKEKGDIPEGYSVSREKKERFSLILESASTNQTSMYLCASSLRQFYNSPLHFGNGTRLTVT.

The sample holds many counts of this clonotype. The chain employs TRBV7-8 and TRBJ1-6, with 9 bases identical to TRBD1. The CDR3 sequence is 15 residues long. J was trimmed by 9 bases and V by 2 bases; bases with no gene match: 5. Germline V gene data show CDR1 as SGHVS and CDR2 as FQNEAQ. The CDR3 DNA reads TGTGCCAGCAGCTTATCACAGGGGGCCGGTTCACCCCTCCACTTT. This encodes CASSLSQGAGSPLHF.

This clonotype was counted only a few times. The chain joins TRBV4-2 to TRBJ1-4; tentatively, D is TRBD1 (6 bases). Looked up from germline, CDR1 is LGHNA and CDR2 is YNFKEQ. V gave up 3 bases and J gave up 0 bases, with 11 bases separating them. This CDR3 has 16 residues. DNA of the CDR3: TGTGCCAGCAGCCACGATTGGACAGCAACTAATGAAAAACTGTTTTTT. The encoded protein is CASSHDWTATNEKLFF.

This clonotype was seen a few times. The chain recombines TRBV19 with TRBJ1-1; D perhaps matches TRBD1 (6 bases). Germline V gene data show CDR1 as LNHDA and CDR2 as SQIVND (reference sequence). Trimming removed 7 bases from V and 1 base from J, with 10 bases in between. The CDR3 covers 13 residues. DNA of the CDR3: TGTGCCAGTACGGAGGGGGGGAACACTGAAGCTTTCTTT. Protein: CASTEGGNTEAFF.

This clonotype was detected ten times or more. The chain carries TRBV12-3 or TRBV12-4 and TRBJ1-4; 11 bases align to TRBD1. This CDR3 spans 15 amino acids. Trimming cost V 4 bases and J 7 bases; bases outside gene matches: 5. The CDR3 DNA sequence: TGTGCCAGCAGTTATCGGACAGGGGGCAGTGAAAAACTGTTTTTT. Translation: CASSYRTGGSEKLFF.

The chain uses TRBV27 and TRBJ2-5; 7 nucleotides agree with TRBD2. The CDR3 is made up of 12 amino acids. The germline V gene encodes CDR1 MNHEY and CDR2 SMNVEV (reference sequence). V trimming: 8 bases; J trimming: 5 bases; junction bases outside the gene matches: 5. The CDR3 DNA follows: TGTGCCAGCTCCGGGCGGGGGGAGACCCAGTACTTC. Translation: CASSGRGETQYF.

This clonotype was recorded a few times. V gene TRBV20-1 combines with J gene TRBJ2-7, with a weak D call TRBD1 (6 bases). This CDR3 spans 13 amino acids. V was cut by 6 bases and J by 3 bases, with 15 bases left in between. Germline-derived CDR1 and CDR2 are DFQATT and SNEGSKA (reference sequence). The CDR3 DNA reads as TGCAGTGCCCGACAGGACGGCTACTACGAGCAGTACTTC. Its protein is CSARQDGYYEQYF.

The chain joins TRBV10-3 to TRBJ2-7; D unresolved. CDR1 and CDR2 from the germline V gene are ENHRY and SYGVKD. This CDR3 has 16 amino acids. Trimming left V 0 bases short and J 2 bases short, with 14 bases between. The CDR3 coding sequence is TGTGCCATCAGTGAGTCGGGGAATCTCCTTACCTACGAGCAGTACTTC. Translation gives CAISESGNLLTYEQYF.

The chain employs TRBV28 and TRBJ1-5; possible D gene TRBD1, 5 bases. The CDR3 is 15 residues long. Trimming shortened V by 3 bases and J by 4 bases, and 13 bases separated the two germline ends. CDR1 MDHEN and CDR2 SYDVKM come from the germline V gene. The chain's CDR3 is CASSLGTVWNQPQHF. The CDR3 nucleotides are TGTGCCAGCAGTTTGGGGACCGTGTGGAATCAGCCCCAGCATTTT.

The DNA for the CDR3 is TGTGCCAGCACTGCAGACACGCCGAACACTGAAGCTTTCTTT. Its translation: CASTADTPNTEAFF. This chain joins TRBV6-2 or TRBV6-3 and TRBJ1-1; no clear D gene. This CDR3 has 14 residues. Germline V gene lookup returns CDR1 MNHEY and CDR2 SVGEGT. V was trimmed by 7 bases and J by 1 base, leaving 13 bases between them.

In this sample, this clonotype turned up a few times. J is TRBJ2-1 and V is TRBV4-2; possibly TRBD1 or TRBD2 for D (6 bases each). The CDR3 has 15 amino acids. The V end lost 3 bases, the J end lost 5 bases, and 14 bases lay between the germline ends. In germline, CDR1 is LGHNA, CDR2 YNFKEQ. CDR3 nucleotide sequence: TGTGCCAGCAGCCAGAGGGGGGCGGCCCACAATGAGCAGTTCTTC. It translates to CASSQRGAAHNEQFF.

This clonotype was detected many times. J is TRBJ1-6 and V is TRBV12-3 or TRBV12-4; tentative D call: TRBD1 (5 bases). V was trimmed by 7 bases and J by 10 bases, leaving 11 bases between them. CDR3 size: 12 residues. The CDR3 DNA reads as TGTGCCAGCACCCTGGGGGAATCACCCCTCCACTTT. Translated, it gives CASTLGESPLHF.

The gene calls are TRBV6-2 or TRBV6-3 and TRBJ2-1, with D unresolved. CDR1 and CDR2 (germline): MNHEY, SVGEGT. V gave up 7 bases and J gave up 10 bases, with 17 bases separating them. This CDR3 has 13 residues. In DNA form, the CDR3 reads TGTGCCAGCACGACCTCCCCGGGTAGCGAGCAGTTCTTC. Protein sequence: CASTTSPGSEQFF.